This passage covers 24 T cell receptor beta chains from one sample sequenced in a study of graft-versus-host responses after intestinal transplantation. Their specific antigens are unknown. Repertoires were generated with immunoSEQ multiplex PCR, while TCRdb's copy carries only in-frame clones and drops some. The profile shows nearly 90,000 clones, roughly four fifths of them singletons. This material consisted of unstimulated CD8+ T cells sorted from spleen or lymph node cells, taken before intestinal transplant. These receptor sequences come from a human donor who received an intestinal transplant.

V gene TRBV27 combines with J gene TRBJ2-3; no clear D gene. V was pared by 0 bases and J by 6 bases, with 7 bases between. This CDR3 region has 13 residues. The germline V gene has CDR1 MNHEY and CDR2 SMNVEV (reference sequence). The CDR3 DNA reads TGTGCCAGCAGTTTATCCAAGCTCGATACGCAGTATTTT. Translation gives CASSLSKLDTQYF.

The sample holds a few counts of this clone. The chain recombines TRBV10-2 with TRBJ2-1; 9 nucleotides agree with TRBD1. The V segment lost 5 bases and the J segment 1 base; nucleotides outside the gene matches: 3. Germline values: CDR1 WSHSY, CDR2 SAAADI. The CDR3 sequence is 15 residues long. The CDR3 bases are TGCGCCAGCAGTTTACAGGGGGCATCCTACAATGAGCAGTTCTTC. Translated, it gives CASSLQGASYNEQFF.

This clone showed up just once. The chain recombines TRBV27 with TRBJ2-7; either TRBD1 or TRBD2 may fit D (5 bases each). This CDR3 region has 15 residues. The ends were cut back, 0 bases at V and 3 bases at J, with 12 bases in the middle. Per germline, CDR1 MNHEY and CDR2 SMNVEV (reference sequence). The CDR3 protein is CASSLSVGTYYEQYF. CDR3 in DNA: TGTGCCAGCAGTTTATCTGTAGGGACCTACTACGAGCAGTACTTC.

CDR3: CASSLVPGDSFYGYTF. The CDR3 nucleotides are TGTGCCAGCAGCTTAGTTCCAGGGGACTCCTTCTATGGCTACACCTTC. The rearrangement uses TRBV11-2 and TRBJ1-2, with D possibly being TRBD1 (6 bases). V was cut by 1 base and J by 4 bases, with 16 bases left in between. The CDR3 totals 16 residues. Per germline, CDR1 SGHAT and CDR2 FQNNGV.

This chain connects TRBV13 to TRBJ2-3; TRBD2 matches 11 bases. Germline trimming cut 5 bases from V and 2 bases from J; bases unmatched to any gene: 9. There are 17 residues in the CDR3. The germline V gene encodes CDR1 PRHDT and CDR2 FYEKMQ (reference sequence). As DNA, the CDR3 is TGTGCCAGCAGCGAGGTAGCGGGAGGGTTAGACACAGATACGCAGTATTTT. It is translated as CASSEVAGGLDTDTQYF.

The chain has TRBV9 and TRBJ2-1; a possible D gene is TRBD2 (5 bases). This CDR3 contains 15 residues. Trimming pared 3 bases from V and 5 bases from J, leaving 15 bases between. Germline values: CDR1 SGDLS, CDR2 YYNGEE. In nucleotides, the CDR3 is TGTGCCAGCAGCGCAGCTAGCACCGGCCACAATGAGCAGTTCTTC. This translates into CASSAASTGHNEQFF.

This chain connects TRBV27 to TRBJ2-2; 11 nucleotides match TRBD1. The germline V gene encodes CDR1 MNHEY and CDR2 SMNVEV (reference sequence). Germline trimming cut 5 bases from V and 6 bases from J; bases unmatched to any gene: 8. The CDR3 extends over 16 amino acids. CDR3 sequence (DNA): TGTGCCAGCAGTGCCTCCGGGACAGGGGGATCCGGGGAGCTGTTTTTT. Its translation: CASSASGTGGSGELFF.

CDR3 coding DNA: TGTGCCAGCAGCTTGTCGTGGGTCTCGGCCAACACTGAAGCTTTCTTT. Translating it yields CASSLSWVSANTEAFF. The chain combines TRBV5-6 with TRBJ1-1; D is ambiguous. CDR1 and CDR2 from the germline V gene are SGHDT and YYEEEE. Trimming removed 1 base at V and 2 bases at J, with 15 bases between. The length of the CDR3 is 16 residues.

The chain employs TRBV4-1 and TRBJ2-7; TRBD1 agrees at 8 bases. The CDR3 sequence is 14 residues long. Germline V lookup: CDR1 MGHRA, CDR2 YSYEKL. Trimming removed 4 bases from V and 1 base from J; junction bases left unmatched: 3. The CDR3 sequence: CASSPDRVSYEQYF. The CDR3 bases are TGCGCCAGCAGCCCGGACAGGGTTTCCTACGAGCAGTACTTC.

In DNA form, the CDR3 reads TGCGCCAGCAGCCTTCACGTCTTTAGCAATCAGCCCCAGCATTTT. Protein sequence: CASSLHVFSNQPQHF. V gene TRBV4-1 combines with J gene TRBJ1-5; D gene uncertain. The CDR3 length is 15 residues. The V end was cut by 4 bases, the J end by 0 bases, with 10 bases between. CDR1 and CDR2 from the germline V gene are MGHRA and YSYEKL.

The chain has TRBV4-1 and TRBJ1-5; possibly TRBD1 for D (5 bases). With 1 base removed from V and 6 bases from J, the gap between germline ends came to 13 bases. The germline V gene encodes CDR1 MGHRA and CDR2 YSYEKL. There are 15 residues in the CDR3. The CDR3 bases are TGCGCCAGCAGCCAAGTTTTTGGGGCAAGTCAGCCCCAGCATTTT. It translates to CASSQVFGASQPQHF.

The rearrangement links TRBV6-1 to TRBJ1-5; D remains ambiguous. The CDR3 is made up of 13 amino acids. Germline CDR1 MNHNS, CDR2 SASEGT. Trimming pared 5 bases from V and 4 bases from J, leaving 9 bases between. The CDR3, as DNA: TGTGCCAGCAGTTTACTCAGTAATCAGCCCCAGCATTTT. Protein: CASSLLSNQPQHF.

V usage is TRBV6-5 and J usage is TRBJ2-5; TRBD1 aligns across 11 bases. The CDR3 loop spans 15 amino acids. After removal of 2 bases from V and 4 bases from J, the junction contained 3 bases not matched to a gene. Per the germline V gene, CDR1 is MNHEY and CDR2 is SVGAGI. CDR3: CASSYLGQGGETQYF. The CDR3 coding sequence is TGTGCCAGCAGTTACCTGGGACAGGGGGGAGAGACCCAGTACTTC.

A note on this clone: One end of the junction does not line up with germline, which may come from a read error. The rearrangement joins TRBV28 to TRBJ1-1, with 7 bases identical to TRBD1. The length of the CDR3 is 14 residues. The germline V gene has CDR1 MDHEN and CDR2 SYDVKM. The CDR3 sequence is CVSSLDRENTEAFF. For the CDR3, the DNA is TGTGTCAGCAGTCTTGACAGGGAGAACACTGAAGCTTTCTTT.

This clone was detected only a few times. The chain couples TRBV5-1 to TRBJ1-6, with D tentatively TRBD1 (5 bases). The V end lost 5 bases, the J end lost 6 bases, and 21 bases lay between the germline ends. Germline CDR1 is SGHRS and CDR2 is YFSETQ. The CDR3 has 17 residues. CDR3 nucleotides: TGCGCCAGCAGGCACGACATGACAGTGGGCCTTAATTCACCCCTCCACTTT. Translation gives CASRHDMTVGLNSPLHF.

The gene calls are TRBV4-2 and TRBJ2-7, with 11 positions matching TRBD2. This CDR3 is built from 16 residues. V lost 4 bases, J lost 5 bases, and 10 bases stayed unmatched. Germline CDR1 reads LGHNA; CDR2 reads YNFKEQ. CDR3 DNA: TGTGCCAGCAGCCCCCCCACTAGCGGGGGCCCTGACGAGCAGTACTTC. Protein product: CASSPPTSGGPDEQYF.

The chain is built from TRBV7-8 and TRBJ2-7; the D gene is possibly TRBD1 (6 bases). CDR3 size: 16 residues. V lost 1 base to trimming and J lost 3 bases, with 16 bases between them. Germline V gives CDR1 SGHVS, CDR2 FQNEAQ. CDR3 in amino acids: CASSLVQGTIYYEQYF. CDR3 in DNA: TGTGCCAGCAGCTTAGTTCAAGGGACAATATACTACGAGCAGTACTTC. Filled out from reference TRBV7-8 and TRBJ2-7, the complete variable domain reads GAGVSQSPRYKVAKRGQDVALRCDPISGHVSLFWYQQALGQGPEFLTYFQNEAQLDKSGLPSDRFFAERPEGSVSTLKIQRTQQEDSAVYLCASSLVQGTIYYEQYFGPGTRLTVT.

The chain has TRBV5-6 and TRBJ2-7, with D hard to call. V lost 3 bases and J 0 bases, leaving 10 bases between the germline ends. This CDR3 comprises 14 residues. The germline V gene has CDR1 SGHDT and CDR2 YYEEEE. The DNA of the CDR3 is TGTGCCAGCAGCTCCCCACAGAGCTCCTACGAGCAGTACTTC. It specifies CASSSPQSSYEQYF.

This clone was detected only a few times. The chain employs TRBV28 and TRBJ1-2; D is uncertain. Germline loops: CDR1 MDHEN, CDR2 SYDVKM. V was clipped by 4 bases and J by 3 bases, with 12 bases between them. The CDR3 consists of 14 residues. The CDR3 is CASSYDGLDYGYTF. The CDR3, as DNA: TGTGCCAGCAGTTACGACGGGTTGGACTATGGCTACACCTTC.

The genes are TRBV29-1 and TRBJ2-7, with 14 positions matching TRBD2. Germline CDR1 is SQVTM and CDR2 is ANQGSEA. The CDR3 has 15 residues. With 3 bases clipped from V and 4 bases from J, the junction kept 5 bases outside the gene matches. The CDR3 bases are TGCAGCGTTGATTTTGGGACTAGCGGGAGTTACGAGCAGTACTTC. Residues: CSVDFGTSGSYEQYF.

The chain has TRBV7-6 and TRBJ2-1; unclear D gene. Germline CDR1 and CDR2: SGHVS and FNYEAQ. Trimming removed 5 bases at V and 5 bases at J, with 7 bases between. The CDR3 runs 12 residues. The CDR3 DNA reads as TGTGCCAGCAGCCCCTCGAACAATGAGCAGTTCTTC. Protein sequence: CASSPSNNEQFF. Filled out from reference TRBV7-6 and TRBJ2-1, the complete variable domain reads GAGVSQSPRYKVTKRGQDVALRCDPISGHVSLYWYRQALGQGPEFLTYFNYEAQQDKSGLPNDRFSAERPEGSISTLTIQRTEQRDSAMYRCASSPSNNEQFFGPGTRLTVL.

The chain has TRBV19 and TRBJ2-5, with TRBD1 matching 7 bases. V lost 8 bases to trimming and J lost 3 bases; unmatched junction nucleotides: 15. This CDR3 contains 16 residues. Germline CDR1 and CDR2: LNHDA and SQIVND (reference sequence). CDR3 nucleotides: TGTGCCAGTGGTCAGACCGGGACAGCGAACGAAGAGACCCAGTACTTC. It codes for CASGQTGTANEETQYF.

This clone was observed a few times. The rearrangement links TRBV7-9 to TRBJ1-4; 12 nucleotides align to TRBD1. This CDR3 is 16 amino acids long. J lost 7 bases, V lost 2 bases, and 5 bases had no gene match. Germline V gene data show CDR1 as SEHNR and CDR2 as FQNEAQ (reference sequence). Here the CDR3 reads CASSLLGTGGREKLFF. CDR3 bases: TGTGCCAGCAGCTTATTGGGGACAGGGGGCCGTGAAAAACTGTTTTTT.

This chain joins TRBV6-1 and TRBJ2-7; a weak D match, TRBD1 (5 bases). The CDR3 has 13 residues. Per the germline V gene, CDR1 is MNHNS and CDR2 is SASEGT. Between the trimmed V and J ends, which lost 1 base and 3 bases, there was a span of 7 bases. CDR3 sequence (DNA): TGTGCCAGCAGTGAAGAGGGGATCTACGAGCAGTACTTC. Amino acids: CASSEEGIYEQYF.